The 29 T cell receptor beta chains given below trace back to one sample, sequenced in a study of cytomegalovirus exposure and HLA in healthy donors. In the PCR, 60 Vbeta and 13 Jbeta primers were used. Profiled with immunoSEQ multiplex PCR; TCRdb holds only in-frame clones, not every one. The profile covers about 180,000 clones, with about 80% appearing a single time and about 6.4% taken by the ten largest. Material: PBMCs. The source is a man in his forties in good health and CMV-seropositive.

V gene TRBV19 combines with J gene TRBJ2-3; TRBD1 might be the D (6 bases). The CDR3 is made up of 14 amino acids. Trimming shortened V by 3 bases and J by 5 bases, and 12 bases separated the two germline ends. In germline, CDR1 is LNHDA, CDR2 SQIVND (reference sequence). CDR3 residues: CASSIPRGGDTQYF. The CDR3 DNA reads as TGTGCCAGTAGTATTCCCAGGGGTGGAGATACGCAGTATTTT. Variable domain in full (rest from reference TRBV19 and TRBJ2-3): DGGITQSPKYLFRKEGQNVTLSCEQNLNHDAMYWYRQDPGQGLRLIYYSQIVNDFQKGDIAEGYSVSREKKESFPLTVTSAQKNPTAFYLCASSIPRGGDTQYFGPGTRLTVL.

This clone was detected only once. This sequence joins TRBV5-1 and TRBJ1-2; a weak D match, TRBD1 (5 bases). This CDR3 comprises 17 residues. Trimming removed 6 bases at V and 1 base at J, with 22 bases between. Germline CDR1 and CDR2: SGHRS and YFSETQ. CDR3 nucleotide sequence: TGCGCCAGCAAGTTAGTAGGAGGGGCGTATGATAACTATGGCTACACCTTC. Protein product: CASKLVGGAYDNYGYTF.

The chain uses TRBV15 and TRBJ2-1; 7 bases line up with TRBD2. Trimming cost V 0 bases and J 6 bases; bases outside gene matches: 8. The germline gives CDR1 LNHNV, CDR2 YYDKDF (reference sequence). This CDR3 spans 16 amino acids. The CDR3 protein is CATSRDRAGAGNEQFF. As DNA, the CDR3 is TGTGCCACCAGCAGAGATAGGGCGGGAGCCGGCAATGAGCAGTTCTTC.

This clone occurred a few times. V and J are TRBV10-3 and TRBJ2-5; 7 nucleotides agree with TRBD1. The junction had 2 bases not matched to a gene; V was cut back by 6 bases and J by 1 base. The CDR3 has 13 residues. Germline CDR1 reads ENHRY; CDR2 reads SYGVKD. Here the CDR3 DNA reads TGTGCCATCAGAGAGGGGGCCCAAGAGACCCAGTACTTC. It encodes CAIREGAQETQYF.

The chain recombines TRBV18 with TRBJ2-7; D is possibly TRBD2 (5 bases). CDR1 is KGHSH, CDR2 LQKENI, per germline. The CDR3 is made up of 16 amino acids. Trimming took off 5 bases at V and 0 bases at J, with 17 bases between the two ends. CDR3 sequence: CASSTSAYGNSYEQYF. The CDR3 bases are TGTGCCAGCTCAACGTCAGCTTACGGGAACTCCTACGAGCAGTACTTC.

V and J are TRBV6-6 and TRBJ2-5; 8 bases fit TRBD2. Matching the DNA end better, TRBJ2-7 makes the J call doubtful. The germline V gene has CDR1 MNHNY and CDR2 SVGAGI (reference sequence). The CDR3 has 13 amino acids. Here the CDR3 reads CASTIAGYYEQYF. The CDR3 DNA sequence: TGTGCCAGCACCATAGCGGGATACTACGAGCAGTACTTC.

This clone was observed many times. The chain has TRBV2 and TRBJ1-2; D remains ambiguous. Germline CDR1 and CDR2: SNHLY and FYNNEI. V was pared by 4 bases and J by 5 bases, with 11 bases between. The CDR3 sequence is 13 residues long. DNA for the CDR3: TGTGCCAGCAGTGTCGAAAGAGGGTATGGCTACACCTTC. This codes for CASSVERGYGYTF.

This clone was counted once. The rearrangement links TRBV11-1 to TRBJ2-1; 10 nucleotides agree with TRBD2. The CDR3 spans 15 residues. CDR1 and CDR2 from the germline V gene are SGHAT and FQDESV (reference sequence). The V and J ends lost 4 bases and 5 bases, in that order; junction bases with no gene match: 5. The CDR3 reads CASSSRTSGNNEQFF. CDR3 DNA sequence: TGTGCCAGCAGCTCGAGGACTAGCGGAAACAATGAGCAGTTCTTC.

This chain connects TRBV11-3 to TRBJ1-1; D is unclear. The CDR3 runs to 11 residues. CDR1 and CDR2 from the germline V gene are SGHNT and YENEEA. V was cut by 4 bases and J by 3 bases, with 3 bases left in between. The CDR3: CASSSDTEAFF. CDR3 coding DNA: TGTGCCAGCAGCTCGGACACTGAAGCTTTCTTT.

The genes are TRBV5-1 and TRBJ2-1, with 8 positions matching TRBD2. Per the germline V gene, CDR1 is SGHRS and CDR2 is YFSETQ. The CDR3 runs to 15 residues. Trimming at V came to 4 bases and at J to 2 bases, leaving 5 bases not matched to a gene. This CDR3 is CASSPSGSAYNEQFF. Written as DNA, the CDR3 is TGCGCCAGCAGCCCAAGCGGGAGCGCCTACAATGAGCAGTTCTTC.

V is TRBV5-6 and J is TRBJ2-3; D gene unclear. Trimming stripped 1 base from V and 6 bases from J, with 18 bases between. The CDR3 sequence is 16 residues long. Per germline, CDR1 SGHDT and CDR2 YYEEEE. The chain's CDR3 is CASSLSFSAQADTQYF. The CDR3 DNA sequence: TGTGCCAGCAGCTTGTCTTTCTCCGCGCAGGCCGATACGCAGTATTTT.

The rearrangement uses TRBV5-4 and TRBJ2-3; perhaps D is TRBD1 or TRBD2 (6 bases each). Germline lookup yields CDR1 SGHNT and CDR2 YYREEE (reference sequence). The V gene lost 4 bases and the J gene lost 1 base, with 16 bases spanning the gap. The CDR3 length is 16 residues. The DNA for the CDR3 is TGTGCCAGCAGCATGGGGGCGGGATTGGGCACAGATACGCAGTATTTT. This codes for CASSMGAGLGTDTQYF.

The chain combines TRBV11-3 with TRBJ1-2; D call uncertain. Trimming took 5 bases from V and 5 from J, leaving 15 bases between them. The CDR3 length is 14 residues. Germline V gene sequence: CDR1 SGHNT, CDR2 YENEEA. The CDR3 region is CASSRRGEGYGYTF. The CDR3 nucleotides are TGTGCCAGCAGCCGCCGAGGCGAGGGATATGGCTACACCTTC.

The table lists this clone with a few counts. The chain joins TRBV19 to TRBJ2-1; D is possibly TRBD2 (6 bases). The CDR3 runs 16 residues. V shed 2 bases and J shed 3 bases, with 14 bases lying between them. The germline gives CDR1 LNHDA, CDR2 SQIVND (reference sequence). The CDR3 nucleotides read TGTGCCAGTAGTATACTCGAGGGAGGAGGCTACAATGAGCAGTTCTTC. Translating it yields CASSILEGGGYNEQFF.

The CDR3 protein is CASSPERNSNQPQHF. The CDR3 region has the DNA TGTGCCAGCTCACCAGAGAGGAACTCCAATCAGCCCCAGCATTTT. This sequence joins TRBV18 and TRBJ1-5, with D unclear. The CDR3 consists of 15 residues. Deletions cut 2 bases from V and 3 bases from J, with 11 bases between. From germline, CDR1 is KGHSH and CDR2 LQKENI.

The chain combines TRBV11-2 with TRBJ2-5; possibly TRBD1 for D (6 bases). The germline gives CDR1 SGHAT, CDR2 FQNNGV. This CDR3 is 14 amino acids long. V was cut by 5 bases and J by 2 bases, with 12 bases left in between. This CDR3 is CASSTRQVQETQYF. The CDR3 nucleotides read TGTGCCAGCAGCACACGACAGGTTCAAGAGACCCAGTACTTC.

The V gene is TRBV9, the J gene TRBJ2-1, with no clear D. This CDR3 is 15 amino acids long. Deletions cut 0 bases from V and 2 bases from J, with 9 bases between. Germline V lookup: CDR1 SGDLS, CDR2 YYNGEE. The CDR3 reads CASSVAASAYNEQFF. DNA of the CDR3: TGTGCCAGCAGCGTAGCGGCTAGTGCCTACAATGAGCAGTTCTTC.

The chain uses TRBV29-1 and TRBJ1-5, with no clear D. Per germline, CDR1 SQVTM and CDR2 ANQGSEA. The CDR3 extends over 12 amino acids. V gave up 5 bases and J gave up 6 bases, with 11 bases separating them. This CDR3 is CSVLDDSQPQHF. CDR3 nucleotides: TGCAGCGTTCTCGACGACTCTCAGCCCCAGCATTTT.

The chain carries TRBV6-1 and TRBJ1-3; 8 bases align to TRBD1. The J segment lost 8 bases and the V segment lost 2 bases, leaving 11 bases of the junction unmatched. The CDR3 has 16 amino acids. CDR1 MNHNS and CDR2 SASEGT come from the germline V gene. CDR3 DNA: TGTGCCAGCAGTGAAAACAGAGGACAGGGCGTGGACACCATATATTTT. It encodes CASSENRGQGVDTIYF.

J is TRBJ2-5 and V is TRBV2, with TRBD2 matching over 11 bases. Trimming removed 8 bases from V and 3 bases from J; junction bases left unmatched: 5. The germline CDR1 and CDR2 sequences are SNHLY and FYNNEI. CDR3 length: 14 amino acids. CDR3 region: CASGMTSGEETQYF. CDR3 in DNA: TGTGCCAGCGGGATGACTAGCGGGGAAGAGACCCAGTACTTC. Using reference TRBV2 and TRBJ2-5 for the parts outside the CDR3, the full variable domain is EPEVTQTPSHQVTQMGQEVILRCVPISNHLYFYWYRQILGQKVEFLVSFYNNEISEKSEIFDDQFSVERPDGSNFTLKIRSTKLEDSAMYFCASGMTSGEETQYFGPGTRLLVL.

This chain joins TRBV2 and TRBJ2-1; tentatively, D is TRBD1 (6 bases). The germline V gene has CDR1 SNHLY and CDR2 FYNNEI. V lost 3 bases and J 6 bases, leaving 15 bases between the germline ends. CDR3 length equals 15 residues. The CDR3 is CASSDGQGYFNEQFF. CDR3 nucleotide sequence: TGTGCCAGCAGTGACGGCCAGGGGTACTTCAATGAGCAGTTCTTC.

This sequence joins TRBV29-1 and TRBJ2-5; TRBD1 matches 7 bases. This CDR3 has 14 amino acids. Germline-derived CDR1 and CDR2 are SQVTM and ANQGSEA. V dropped 4 bases and J dropped 4; count of bases not matched to a gene: 9. CDR3 sequence (DNA): TGCAGCGTTGCAATACAGGGGCCGGGAGAGACCCAGTACTTC. It is translated as CSVAIQGPGETQYF.

In its sample, this clone was seen once. V is TRBV9 and J is TRBJ1-2, with 11 positions matching TRBD1. Per the germline V gene, CDR1 is SGDLS and CDR2 is YYNGEE. The CDR3 spans 16 residues. Trimming took 1 base from V and 9 from J; bases not matched to a gene: 11. The CDR3 DNA reads as TGTGCCAGCAGCGTATCCACCACGGGACAGGGGGGAAGCTACACCTTC. This codes for CASSVSTTGQGGSYTF.

Concerning this clone itself: Other DNA sequences in this sample translate to the same CDR3. V gene TRBV5-1 combines with J gene TRBJ2-7; 7 nucleotides line up with TRBD2. Germline lookup yields CDR1 SGHRS and CDR2 YFSETQ. V shed 0 bases, J shed 0 bases, and the junction held 6 bases outside the gene matches. There are 16 residues in the CDR3. The chain's CDR3 is CASSLGSSGPSYEQYF. The DNA for the CDR3 is TGCGCCAGCAGCTTGGGTTCTAGCGGCCCCTCCTACGAGCAGTACTTC. Drawing the rest from reference TRBV5-1 and TRBJ2-7, the complete variable domain is KAGVTQTPRYLIKTRGQQVTLSCSPISGHRSVSWYQQTPGQGLQFLFEYFSETQRNKGNFPGRFSGRQFSNSRSEMNVSTLELGDSALYLCASSLGSSGPSYEQYFGPGTRLTVT.

The chain employs TRBV13 and TRBJ2-3; the match to TRBD1 covers 9 bases. Germline V gene data show CDR1 as PRHDT and CDR2 as FYEKMQ (reference sequence). Trimming took 5 bases from V and 5 from J; bases not matched to a gene: 5. This CDR3 region has 14 residues. This CDR3 is CASSVGQGQDTQYF. In nucleotides, the CDR3 is TGTGCCAGCAGCGTGGGACAGGGACAAGATACGCAGTATTTT.

The chain is built from TRBV4-1 and TRBJ2-1; D is undetermined. Trimming stripped 4 bases from V and 9 bases from J, with 13 bases between. This CDR3 comprises 13 residues. Germline assignment: CDR1 MGHRA and CDR2 YSYEKL. The CDR3 sequence is CASSLSIALEQFF. CDR3 sequence (DNA): TGCGCCAGCAGCCTAAGCATAGCTCTTGAGCAGTTCTTC.

The rearrangement joins TRBV19 to TRBJ1-2; D call uncertain. V was pared by 7 bases and J by 4 bases, with 10 bases between. CDR3 length: 12 amino acids. CDR1 and CDR2 from the germline V gene are LNHDA and SQIVND (reference sequence). This CDR3 is CASKVGVYGYTF. The CDR3 region has the DNA TGTGCCAGTAAAGTCGGAGTCTATGGCTACACCTTC.

V is TRBV6-5 and J is TRBJ1-5; D uncertain. V was trimmed by 3 bases and J by 6 bases, leaving 9 bases between them. From germline, CDR1 is MNHEY and CDR2 SVGAGI. The CDR3 totals 13 residues. As DNA, the CDR3 is TGTGCCAGCAGTTATTCGTACGGTCAGCCCCAGCATTTT. Protein: CASSYSYGQPQHF.

This rearrangement joins TRBV5-1 to TRBJ1-1, with 7 bases aligning to TRBD1. There are 14 residues in the CDR3. Germline V gene sequence: CDR1 SGHRS, CDR2 YFSETQ. V was clipped by 6 bases and J by 1 base; unmatched bases: 6. The CDR3 loop is CASTQGGTNTEAFF. CDR3 bases: TGCGCCAGCACCCAGGGGGGCACGAACACTGAAGCTTTCTTT.